A selection of T cell receptor beta chains follows, all from one sample in a study of immune evolution from preneoplasia to lung adenocarcinoma. The protocol was immunoSEQ multiplex PCR, while the TCRdb copy is restricted to in-frame clones and leaves out a portion. The table records 8,000 or so clones, around 80% of them present only once. The sample was FFPE minimally invasive lung adenocarcinoma tissue. Receptor source: an older donor with lung adenocarcinoma. CDR3s include the opening cysteine and the closing phenylalanine or tryptophan. The D gene is left open where the match is weak. Size is stated for part of the rows, as once, few or many counts, or as a class when the clone is expanded.

clone size: NA; J gene: TRBJ2-7; D gene: NA; V gene: TRBV18; CDR3 protein: CASSPAGQPYEQYF; CDR3 DNA: TGTGCCAGCTCACCTGCCGGACAGCCCTACGAGCAGTACTTC
clone size: NA; J gene: TRBJ1-5; D gene: NA; V gene: TRBV28; CDR3 protein: CASSLARFDNQPQHF; CDR3 DNA: TGTGCCAGCAGTTTAGCCCGGTTCGACAATCAGCCCCAGCATTTT
clone size: NA; J gene: TRBJ2-7; D gene: TRBD1; V gene: TRBV28; CDR3 protein: CASGTGYSLEQYF; CDR3 DNA: TGTGCCAGCGGGACAGGGTACTCCCTCGAGCAGTACTTC
clone size: medium-sized; J gene: TRBJ2-7; D gene: TRBD2; V gene: TRBV6-1; CDR3 protein: CASSIGAGGPYEQYF; CDR3 DNA: TGTGCCAGCAGTATAGGAGCGGGAGGGCCCTACGAGCAGTACTTC
clone size: NA; J gene: TRBJ2-2; D gene: NA; V gene: TRBV27; CDR3 protein: CASSLSPGVSPGELFF; CDR3 DNA: TGTGCCAGCAGTTTATCCCCGGGAGTAAGCCCCGGGGAGCTGTTTTTT
clone size: once; J gene: TRBJ1-2; D gene: NA; V gene: TRBV19; CDR3 protein: CASRLGGTGYGYTF; CDR3 DNA: TGTGCCAGTAGATTAGGAGGGACCGGATATGGCTACACCTTC
clone size: NA; J gene: TRBJ2-5; D gene: TRBD1; V gene: TRBV7-2; CDR3 protein: CASSLAQGAQYF; CDR3 DNA: TGTGCCAGCAGCTTAGCGCAGGGGGCCCAGTACTTC
clone size: NA; J gene: TRBJ2-1; D gene: NA; V gene: TRBV7-3; CDR3 protein: CASSLMGSSYNEQFF; CDR3 DNA: TGTGCCAGCAGCTTGATGGGGAGCTCCTACAATGAGCAGTTCTTC
clone size: NA; J gene: TRBJ2-4; D gene: NA; V gene: TRBV6-1; CDR3 protein: CASSEGRSGSNIQYF; CDR3 DNA: TGTGCCAGCAGTGAAGGTCGCTCAGGCTCAAACATTCAGTACTTC
clone size: NA; J gene: TRBJ2-7; D gene: NA; V gene: TRBV21-1; CDR3 protein: CASRGLAGGNYEQYF; CDR3 DNA: TGTGCCAGCAGGGGACTAGCGGGGGGTAACTACGAGCAGTACTTC
clone size: NA; J gene: TRBJ2-2; D gene: NA; V gene: TRBV30; CDR3 protein: CAWDTIVSTGELFF; CDR3 DNA: TGTGCATGGGACACCATAGTCTCTACCGGGGAGCTGTTTTTT
clone size: NA; J gene: TRBJ1-1; D gene: NA; V gene: TRBV11-1; CDR3 protein: CASSLWGPVNTEAFF; CDR3 DNA: TGTGCCAGCAGCTTATGGGGTCCGGTGAACACTGAAGCTTTCTTT
clone size: once; J gene: TRBJ2-1; D gene: NA; V gene: TRBV6-5; CDR3 protein: CASSSGLRRFF; CDR3 DNA: TGTGCCAGCAGTTCTGGCCTTCGCCGGTTCTTC